Listed below are T cell receptor beta chains from one sample, sequenced in a study of blood T cell repertoires in COVID-19. Sequencing used immunoSEQ multiplex PCR; TCRdb keeps in-frame clones, though not all of them. The table has roughly 130,000 clones, about 80% seen once. The specimen was PBMCs or T cells enriched from blood (not recorded which). The origin of the receptors is a man over 45 who had recovered from COVID-19. CDR3s include the opening cysteine and the closing phenylalanine or tryptophan. The D gene is left open where the match is weak. Clone size appears in some rows only: once, few, many, or a class for an expanded clone.

d_gene: .
v_gene: TRBV30
j_gene: TRBJ1-6
abundance: few
CDR3nt: TGTGCCTGGAGGCAGGGGTTAGGCTATTCACCCCTCCACTTT
CDR3aa: CAWRQGLGYSPLHF

d_gene: TRBD1
v_gene: TRBV27
j_gene: TRBJ1-2
abundance: few
CDR3nt: TGTGCCAGCAGTCCGGAGGGACAGGGGACCGTAGGCTACACCTTC
CDR3aa: CASSPEGQGTVGYTF

d_gene: .
v_gene: TRBV7-9
j_gene: TRBJ2-3
abundance: .
CDR3nt: TGTGCCAGCAGCCCGCGGTGGGGCACAGATACGCAGTATTTT
CDR3aa: CASSPRWGTDTQYF

d_gene: .
v_gene: TRBV5-1
j_gene: TRBJ1-2
abundance: .
CDR3nt: TGCGCCAGCAGCTTGGGACAGGTCAGGGGCTATGGCTACACCTTC
CDR3aa: CASSLGQVRGYGYTF

d_gene: .
v_gene: TRBV2
j_gene: TRBJ1-1
abundance: .
CDR3nt: TGTGCCAGCAGGGCCCCGAGAGGGTTGGGCACTGAAGCTTTCTTT
CDR3aa: CASRAPRGLGTEAFF

d_gene: .
v_gene: TRBV19
j_gene: TRBJ1-1
abundance: .
CDR3nt: TGTGCCAGTAGTATCGGGACAACGAACACTGAAGCTTTCTTT
CDR3aa: CASSIGTTNTEAFF

d_gene: .
v_gene: TRBV28
j_gene: TRBJ1-6
abundance: .
CDR3nt: TGTGCCAGCAGCACTCCCGCGGACAGATTTGTCGCACCCCTCCACTTT
CDR3aa: CASSTPADRFVAPLHF

d_gene: .
v_gene: TRBV12-3/TRBV12-4
j_gene: TRBJ1-5
abundance: .
CDR3nt: TGTGCCAGCTATGAGGGAAACAATCAGCCCCAGCATTTT
CDR3aa: CASYEGNNQPQHF

d_gene: .
v_gene: TRBV21-1
j_gene: TRBJ2-3
abundance: .
CDR3nt: TGTGCCAGCAGCGGATACCGGGACAAAAAGAGAGATACGCAGTATTTT
CDR3aa: CASSGYRDKKRDTQYF

d_gene: TRBD1
v_gene: TRBV6-5
j_gene: TRBJ2-3
abundance: .
CDR3nt: TGTGCCAGCAGGGGACAGGGAGGGACAGATACGCAGTATTTT
CDR3aa: CASRGQGGTDTQYF

d_gene: .
v_gene: TRBV3-1/TRBV3-2
j_gene: TRBJ2-7
abundance: .
CDR3nt: TGTGCCAGCAGCCAAGGTCCCAGGGGAATCCACGAGCAGTACTTC
CDR3aa: CASSQGPRGIHEQYF

d_gene: TRBD1
v_gene: TRBV7-2
j_gene: TRBJ1-6
abundance: .
CDR3nt: TGTGCCAGCAGCTCCCAGGGGGCTGAAAATTCACCCCTCCACTTT
CDR3aa: CASSSQGAENSPLHF

d_gene: TRBD1
v_gene: TRBV29-1
j_gene: TRBJ2-7
abundance: few
CDR3nt: TGCAGCGCTAGGACAGGGGTTAGCTCCTACGAGCAGTACTTC
CDR3aa: CSARTGVSSYEQYF

d_gene: .
v_gene: TRBV10-3
j_gene: TRBJ1-3
abundance: .
CDR3nt: TGTGCCATCAGTGAGTCTCCGGGATCTGGAAACACCATATATTTT
CDR3aa: CAISESPGSGNTIYF

d_gene: TRBD2
v_gene: TRBV20-1
j_gene: TRBJ2-1
abundance: .
CDR3nt: TGCAGTGCTAGTGGGAGGACTAGCGGGATCGTTAACAATGAGCAGTTCTTC
CDR3aa: CSASGRTSGIVNNEQFF

d_gene: TRBD1
v_gene: TRBV5-4
j_gene: TRBJ1-4
abundance: .
CDR3nt: TGTGCCAGCAGCTTGGGACAGGGTCAAAAACTGTTTTTT
CDR3aa: CASSLGQGQKLFF

d_gene: TRBD1
v_gene: TRBV30
j_gene: TRBJ1-1
abundance: .
CDR3nt: TGTGCCATTGGACAGGAGAACACTGAAGCTTTCTTT
CDR3aa: CAIGQENTEAFF

d_gene: .
v_gene: TRBV7-2
j_gene: TRBJ1-2
abundance: .
CDR3nt: TGTGCCAGCAGCTTACCCGGGACATATGGCTACACCTTC
CDR3aa: CASSLPGTYGYTF

d_gene: .
v_gene: TRBV5-1
j_gene: TRBJ2-7
abundance: .
CDR3nt: TGCGCCAGCAGCTTCCAGCAGGGGAGCGGCGAGCAGTACTTC
CDR3aa: CASSFQQGSGEQYF

d_gene: TRBD1
v_gene: TRBV28
j_gene: TRBJ1-1
abundance: .
CDR3nt: TGTGCCAGCAGTTTCGTGACAGGGGTATCGAGCACTGAAGCTTTCTTT
CDR3aa: CASSFVTGVSSTEAFF

d_gene: TRBD1
v_gene: TRBV18
j_gene: TRBJ1-2
abundance: .
CDR3nt: TGTGCCAGCTCAGAGATGACAGGGGACCATCGGGGCTACACCTTC
CDR3aa: CASSEMTGDHRGYTF

d_gene: .
v_gene: TRBV14
j_gene: TRBJ1-4
abundance: .
CDR3nt: TGTGCCAGCAGCCAAGATTCGACAATCGCAACTAATGAAAAACTGTTTTTT
CDR3aa: CASSQDSTIATNEKLFF

d_gene: .
v_gene: TRBV7-9
j_gene: TRBJ1-2
abundance: .
CDR3nt: TGTGCCAGCAGCTTAGGGCACAATAACTATGGCTACACCTTC
CDR3aa: CASSLGHNNYGYTF

d_gene: TRBD2
v_gene: TRBV7-2
j_gene: TRBJ2-5
abundance: .
CDR3nt: TGTGCCAGCAGCCCGGGACTAGATTACGGGACCCAGTACTTC
CDR3aa: CASSPGLDYGTQYF

d_gene: .
v_gene: TRBV2
j_gene: TRBJ1-1
abundance: .
CDR3nt: TGTGCCAGCAAAAGAGCGGTCACTGAAGCTTTCTTT
CDR3aa: CASKRAVTEAFF

d_gene: .
v_gene: TRBV12-5
j_gene: TRBJ2-5
abundance: .
CDR3nt: TGTGCTAGTGCCCTTCGGAGGCAAGAGACCCAGTACTTC
CDR3aa: CASALRRQETQYF

d_gene: .
v_gene: TRBV29-1
j_gene: TRBJ2-7
abundance: few
CDR3nt: TGCAGCGTTGAGGACACCTACTACGAGCAGTACTTC
CDR3aa: CSVEDTYYEQYF

d_gene: .
v_gene: TRBV12-3/TRBV12-4
j_gene: TRBJ1-4
abundance: .
CDR3nt: TGTGCCAGCAGTTTAGCGGCTTATGAAAAACTGTTTTTT
CDR3aa: CASSLAAYEKLFF

d_gene: TRBD1
v_gene: TRBV5-8
j_gene: TRBJ1-2
abundance: .
CDR3nt: TGTGCCAGCAGTCCCGACAGGGGGCTAGGAGGCTACACCTTC
CDR3aa: CASSPDRGLGGYTF

d_gene: .
v_gene: TRBV18
j_gene: TRBJ2-1
abundance: .
CDR3nt: TGTGCCAGCTCACCCCAGGGAGGTCGCTCCTACAATGAGCAGTTCTTC
CDR3aa: CASSPQGGRSYNEQFF

d_gene: .
v_gene: TRBV7-6
j_gene: TRBJ1-1
abundance: .
CDR3nt: TGTGCCAGCAGCTTAGCGGAGTCAGTTAGGCGAAACACTGAAGCTTTCTTT
CDR3aa: CASSLAESVRRNTEAFF

d_gene: .
v_gene: TRBV3-1/TRBV3-2
j_gene: TRBJ1-1
abundance: .
CDR3nt: TGTGCCAGCAGCCAAGGCTACGCCGGGGTACTCCTGGCGAACACTGAAGCTTTCTTT
CDR3aa: CASSQGYAGVLLANTEAFF

d_gene: .
v_gene: TRBV28
j_gene: TRBJ1-2
abundance: .
CDR3nt: TGTGCCAGCAGCAAAACGGGGGTTAACTATGGCTACACCTTC
CDR3aa: CASSKTGVNYGYTF

d_gene: .
v_gene: TRBV18
j_gene: TRBJ2-2
abundance: .
CDR3nt: TGTGCCAGCTCACCACCGACTTCCTTTACGAACACCGGGGAGCTGTTTTTT
CDR3aa: CASSPPTSFTNTGELFF

d_gene: .
v_gene: TRBV3-1/TRBV3-2
j_gene: TRBJ2-3
abundance: .
CDR3nt: TGTGCCAGCAGCCCCCGAGGCGGCGGGGATACGCAGTATTTT
CDR3aa: CASSPRGGGDTQYF

d_gene: .
v_gene: TRBV4-2
j_gene: TRBJ1-5
abundance: .
CDR3nt: TGTGCCAGCAGCCCAAAGACACATAGCAATCAGCCCCAGCATTTT
CDR3aa: CASSPKTHSNQPQHF

d_gene: .
v_gene: TRBV19
j_gene: TRBJ1-5
abundance: many
CDR3nt: TGTGCCAGTACCCTGGGGGGGGCGGGGAGCAATCAGCCCCAGCATTTT
CDR3aa: CASTLGGAGSNQPQHF

d_gene: TRBD1
v_gene: TRBV5-4
j_gene: TRBJ2-2
abundance: .
CDR3nt: TGTGCCAGCAGCCACCCCGCGACAGGGCACACCGGGGAGCTGTTTTTT
CDR3aa: CASSHPATGHTGELFF

d_gene: .
v_gene: TRBV7-9
j_gene: TRBJ1-2
abundance: few
CDR3nt: TGTGCCAGCAGTACCGGACACGCTAACTATGGCTACACCTTC
CDR3aa: CASSTGHANYGYTF

d_gene: .
v_gene: TRBV18
j_gene: TRBJ1-1
abundance: .
CDR3nt: TGTGCCAGCTCATCTTCGGGGGAAGCTTTCTTT
CDR3aa: CASSSSGEAFF

d_gene: .
v_gene: TRBV7-3
j_gene: TRBJ1-1
abundance: .
CDR3nt: TGTGCCAGCAGCTTATCCTTGAACACTGAAGCTTTCTTT
CDR3aa: CASSLSLNTEAFF

d_gene: TRBD2
v_gene: TRBV14
j_gene: TRBJ2-7
abundance: .
CDR3nt: TGTGCCAGCAGCCAAGGACAACCCGGGGGGAGCTACGAGCAGTACTTC
CDR3aa: CASSQGQPGGSYEQYF

d_gene: TRBD1
v_gene: TRBV9
j_gene: TRBJ2-7
abundance: .
CDR3nt: TGTGCCAGCAGCGGAGAAGGGGGACAGGGCGTTTCCTACGAGCAGTACTTC
CDR3aa: CASSGEGGQGVSYEQYF

d_gene: .
v_gene: TRBV30
j_gene: TRBJ2-7
abundance: .
CDR3nt: TGTGCCTGGGGAGGACTACCCTACGAGCAGTACTTC
CDR3aa: CAWGGLPYEQYF

d_gene: .
v_gene: TRBV6-5
j_gene: TRBJ1-5
abundance: .
CDR3nt: TGTGCCAGCAGGCACGAGGGTCTCAGCAATCAGCCCCAGCATTTT
CDR3aa: CASRHEGLSNQPQHF

d_gene: TRBD1
v_gene: TRBV18
j_gene: TRBJ2-7
abundance: few
CDR3nt: TGTGCCAGCTCAGCCGCGGGACAGGGGATGTACGAGCAGTACTTC
CDR3aa: CASSAAGQGMYEQYF

d_gene: TRBD1
v_gene: TRBV4-3
j_gene: TRBJ2-1
abundance: .
CDR3nt: TGCGCCAGCAGCCGAGACGGACAGGGGACCTACAATGAGCAGTTCTTC
CDR3aa: CASSRDGQGTYNEQFF

d_gene: .
v_gene: TRBV12-3/TRBV12-4
j_gene: TRBJ2-5
abundance: .
CDR3nt: TGTGCCAGCAGCACCTATACCCAAGAGACCCAGTACTTC
CDR3aa: CASSTYTQETQYF

d_gene: TRBD1
v_gene: TRBV18
j_gene: TRBJ2-3
abundance: .
CDR3nt: TGTGCCAGCTCACTCTACGGACAGGGTCCAGATACGCAGTATTTT
CDR3aa: CASSLYGQGPDTQYF

d_gene: TRBD2
v_gene: TRBV30
j_gene: TRBJ2-7
abundance: .
CDR3nt: TGTGCCTGGATGGGACTAGCGGGGGGGACCACCTACGAGCAGTACTTC
CDR3aa: CAWMGLAGGTTYEQYF

d_gene: .
v_gene: TRBV5-4
j_gene: TRBJ1-1
abundance: .
CDR3nt: TGTGCCAGCAGCTTTTCCGCTCGCGGGAACACTGAAGCTTTCTTT
CDR3aa: CASSFSARGNTEAFF

d_gene: TRBD2
v_gene: TRBV6-5
j_gene: TRBJ2-3
abundance: .
CDR3nt: TGTGCCAGCAGAGGACGGACTAGCGTGGCAGATACGCAGTATTTT
CDR3aa: CASRGRTSVADTQYF

d_gene: TRBD1
v_gene: TRBV7-9
j_gene: TRBJ2-7
abundance: .
CDR3nt: TGTGCCAGCAGCTTACAAGGGACAGGGAGTGAGCAGTACTTC
CDR3aa: CASSLQGTGSEQYF

d_gene: TRBD1
v_gene: TRBV5-1
j_gene: TRBJ1-2
abundance: .
CDR3nt: TGCGCCAGCAGCCCCGGACAGGGGCGGCATGGCTACACCTTC
CDR3aa: CASSPGQGRHGYTF

d_gene: .
v_gene: TRBV10-2
j_gene: TRBJ2-7
abundance: .
CDR3nt: TGCGCCAGCAGGCAGGGTCCGCAGTACTTC
CDR3aa: CASRQGPQYF